Shown below are 14 T cell receptor beta chains from a single sample sequenced in a study of cytomegalovirus exposure and HLA in healthy donors. PCR used 60 Vbeta primers and 13 Jbeta primers. Using immunoSEQ multiplex PCR, the repertoire was profiled, and TCRdb retains in-frame clones only, with some absent. The specimen's table records about 130,000 clones. Sequencing was performed on PBMCs. These receptors were obtained from a woman aged 35 to 49 in good health and CMV-seropositive.

This sequence joins TRBV19 and TRBJ1-4, with D maybe TRBD1 (6 bases). This CDR3 contains 15 residues. Looked up from germline, CDR1 is LNHDA and CDR2 is SQIVND (reference sequence). V lost 5 bases and J lost 0, with 10 bases in between. CDR3 region: CASSPGQSTNEKLFF. The DNA of the CDR3 is TGTGCCAGTAGTCCTGGACAGTCAACTAATGAAAAACTGTTTTTT.

About this clone itself: One end of the junction is discordant with germline, which a read error may explain. The chain has TRBV28 and TRBJ1-1; D is undetermined. The CDR3 has 11 amino acids. The germline V gene has CDR1 MDHEN and CDR2 SYDVKM. The CDR3: CATSQNTEAFF. The CDR3, as DNA: TGTGCCACCAGTCAGAACACTGAAGCTTTCTTT. Together with reference TRBV28 and TRBJ1-1, the CDR3 gives the full variable domain: DVKVTQSSRYLVKRTGEKVFLECVQDMDHENMFWYRQDPGLGLRLIYFSYDVKMKEKGDIPEGYSVSREKKERFSLILESASTNQTSMYLCATSQNTEAFFGQGTRLTVV.

By frequency, this clone registers medium-sized. The chain is built from TRBV4-3 and TRBJ2-3, with 13 bases identical to TRBD2. CDR1 LGHNA and CDR2 YSLEER come from the germline V gene. The CDR3 extends over 16 amino acids. J gave up 4 bases and V 0 bases, and 1 base lay outside the gene matches. For the CDR3, the DNA is TGCGCCAGCAGCCAAGAACTAGCGGGAGGGGCAGATACGCAGTATTTT. As protein: CASSQELAGGADTQYF.

This rearrangement joins TRBV19 to TRBJ1-5, with 7 bases aligning to TRBD1. Trimming cost V 8 bases and J 2 bases; bases outside gene matches: 6. Germline lookup yields CDR1 LNHDA and CDR2 SQIVND (reference sequence). The CDR3 sequence is 14 residues long. The CDR3 sequence: CASHRGLRNQPQHF. CDR3 DNA sequence: TGTGCCAGTCACAGGGGACTGCGCAATCAGCCCCAGCATTTT.

The V call is TRBV7-9, the J call TRBJ1-4; possible D gene TRBD1, 6 bases. V was clipped by 5 bases and J by 8 bases, with 18 bases between them. Germline CDR1 SEHNR, CDR2 FQNEAQ (reference sequence). The CDR3 covers 15 residues. The DNA of the CDR3 is TGTGCCAGCAGCCCGGGGACATCCAACCAAGAAAAACTGTTTTTT. Translating gives CASSPGTSNQEKLFF. The full variable domain, in which reference TRBV7-9 and TRBJ1-4 provide the parts outside the CDR3, is DTGVSQNPRHKITKRGQNVTFRCDPISEHNRLYWYRQTLGQGPEFLTYFQNEAQLEKSRLLSDRFSAERPKGSFSTLEIQRTEQGDSAMYLCASSPGTSNQEKLFFGSGTQLSVL.

J is TRBJ2-1 and V is TRBV27, with D uncertain. The CDR3 covers 14 residues. Trimming took off 7 bases at V and 2 bases at J, with 12 bases between the two ends. Germline V gives CDR1 MNHEY, CDR2 SMNVEV (reference sequence). The CDR3, as DNA: TGTGCCAGCACAGACACGACACCCTACAATGAGCAGTTCTTC. This translates into CASTDTTPYNEQFF.

The V gene is TRBV19, the J gene TRBJ1-5; 11 bases align to TRBD1. CDR3 length equals 17 residues. CDR1 is LNHDA and CDR2 is SQIVND in the germline V gene (reference sequence). The trim removed 3 bases at V and 4 bases at J, leaving 8 bases unmatched. This CDR3 reads CASSILPGQGGNQPQHF. CDR3 sequence (DNA): TGTGCCAGTAGTATCCTTCCGGGACAGGGGGGGAATCAGCCCCAGCATTTT.

The chain combines TRBV6-1 with TRBJ1-2; 8 bases agree with TRBD1. Looked up from germline, CDR1 is MNHNS and CDR2 is SASEGT. The CDR3 has 13 amino acids. V lost 5 bases and J lost 8; bases outside the gene matches: 7. This CDR3 reads CASSSTGEGGYTF. CDR3 bases: TGTGCCAGCAGTTCGACAGGGGAGGGGGGCTACACCTTC.

The genes are TRBV6-6 and TRBJ1-5; D is ambiguous. This CDR3 is built from 16 residues. V gave up 6 bases and J gave up 3 bases, with 18 bases separating them. CDR1 and CDR2 (germline): MNHNY, SVGAGI (reference sequence). As DNA, the CDR3 is TGTGCCAGCAGGCGTGGGTGGCGGGCTGACAATCAGCCCCAGCATTTT. Translating it yields CASRRGWRADNQPQHF.

V is TRBV18 and J is TRBJ2-1; D may be TRBD1 (6 bases). The CDR3 consists of 14 residues. Per germline, CDR1 KGHSH and CDR2 LQKENI. Trimming stripped 3 bases from V and 5 bases from J, with 11 bases between. The CDR3 sequence is CASSPADSNNEQFF. CDR3 bases: TGTGCCAGCTCACCCGCGGACAGCAACAATGAGCAGTTCTTC. The full variable domain, rest sourced from reference TRBV18 and TRBJ2-1, is NAGVMQNPRHLVRRRGQEARLRCSPMKGHSHVYWYRQLPEEGLKFMVYLQKENIIDESGMPKERFSAEFPKEGPSILRIQQVVRGDSAAYFCASSPADSNNEQFFGPGTRLTVL.

The chain links TRBV9 to TRBJ2-3; the match to TRBD2 covers 10 bases. The CDR3 runs 17 residues. V shed 0 bases and J 4 bases; nucleotides not matched to a gene: 8. Germline CDR1 reads SGDLS; CDR2 reads YYNGEE. For the CDR3, the DNA is TGTGCCAGCAGCGTAGGTAGAGCGGGAGGGCCGGCAGATACGCAGTATTTT. This translates into CASSVGRAGGPADTQYF. Using reference TRBV9 and TRBJ2-3 for the parts outside the CDR3, the full variable domain is DSGVTQTPKHLITATGQRVTLRCSPRSGDLSVYWYQQSLDQGLQFLIQYYNGEERAKGNILERFSAQQFPDLHSELNLSSLELGDSALYFCASSVGRAGGPADTQYFGPGTRLTVL.

This rearrangement joins TRBV15 to TRBJ2-1, with 10 positions matching TRBD2. With V trimmed by 0 bases and J by 9 bases, 8 bases remained unmatched. The CDR3 spans 16 residues. Germline V lookup: CDR1 LNHNV, CDR2 YYDKDF (reference sequence). CDR3 loop: CATSRDGAGGLGEQFF. As DNA, the CDR3 is TGTGCCACCAGCAGAGATGGAGCGGGAGGGCTCGGTGAGCAGTTCTTC. Using reference TRBV15 and TRBJ2-1 for the parts outside the CDR3, the full variable domain is DAMVIQNPRYQVTQFGKPVTLSCSQTLNHNVMYWYQQKSSQAPKLLFHYYDKDFNNEADTPDNFQSRRPNTSFCFLDIRSPGLGDTAMYLCATSRDGAGGLGEQFFGPGTRLTVL.

The rearrangement uses TRBV25-1 and TRBJ1-2; possible D gene TRBD1, 5 bases. Germline V gene sequence: CDR1 MGHDK, CDR2 SYGVNS. This CDR3 spans 16 amino acids. V was clipped by 6 bases and J by 0 bases, with 17 bases between them. The CDR3 protein is CASRPTGGTSNYGYTF. The CDR3 DNA sequence: TGTGCCAGCAGGCCCACCGGGGGTACCTCTAACTATGGCTACACCTTC.

The rearrangement links TRBV5-1 to TRBJ2-1; tentative D call: TRBD2 (6 bases). Germline CDR1 is SGHRS and CDR2 is YFSETQ. The CDR3 runs to 15 residues. V was trimmed by 0 bases and J by 2 bases, leaving 9 bases between them. CDR3 nucleotide sequence: TGCGCCAGCAGCTTGGGCGGGGTGGCCTACAATGAGCAGTTCTTC. This translates into CASSLGGVAYNEQFF.